Listed here are 29 T cell receptor beta chains from one sample, sequenced in a study of cytomegalovirus exposure and HLA in healthy donors. Amplification used 60 Vbeta primers and 13 Jbeta primers. Only in-frame clones appear in the TCRdb table, and some are missing; sequencing was by immunoSEQ multiplex PCR. The table has 150,000 to 200,000 clones, approximately 71% seen once. The sequencing sample was made of PBMCs. These receptors came from a man aged 30 to 39 in good health and CMV-seropositive.

Concerning this clone itself: This sample includes further DNA sequences coding for the same CDR3. The CDR3 reads CASSYSRQGTDTQYF. CDR3 coding DNA: TGTGCCAGCAGTTACTCGAGGCAGGGTACAGATACGCAGTATTTT. The V and J genes are TRBV6-5 and TRBJ2-3; maybe TRBD1 (5 bases). CDR1 and CDR2 (germline): MNHEY, SVGAGI. V lost 0 bases and J 3 bases, leaving 10 bases between the germline ends. This CDR3 has 15 residues.

In DNA form, the CDR3 reads TGTGCCATCCTCGGTGGTTCCTACAATGAGCAGTTCTTC. It yields the protein CAILGGSYNEQFF. This chain uses TRBV10-3 with TRBJ2-1; no definite D call. The ends were cut back, 8 bases at V and 1 base at J, with 9 bases in the middle. Germline CDR1 ENHRY, CDR2 SYGVKD. The CDR3 length is 13 residues.

The V call is TRBV5-1, the J call TRBJ2-5; 9 bases fit TRBD1. CDR1 is SGHRS and CDR2 is YFSETQ in the germline V gene. The CDR3 length is 14 residues. V was pared by 3 bases and J by 5 bases, with 5 bases of the junction left unmatched. For the CDR3, the DNA is TGCGCCAGCAGCTCACAGGGGGCGCAGGAGACCCAGTACTTC. This encodes CASSSQGAQETQYF.

Concerning this clone: The junction and the germline gene differ at one end; a read error may be behind it. V and J are TRBV7-9 and TRBJ2-7; no definite D call. The CDR3 is made up of 14 amino acids. Looked up from germline, CDR1 is SEHNR and CDR2 is FQNEAQ (reference sequence). Here the CDR3 DNA reads TGTTCCAGTGAAGGAAAACACAGCTCCTACGAGCAGTACTTC. Translating gives CSSEGKHSSYEQYF.

V usage is TRBV9 and J usage is TRBJ2-7, with D possibly being TRBD2 (6 bases). Per the germline V gene, CDR1 is SGDLS and CDR2 is YYNGEE. V was trimmed by 4 bases and J by 0 bases, leaving 17 bases between them. CDR3 length: 16 amino acids. The CDR3 loop is CASSPQRAGSSYEQYF. CDR3 nucleotides: TGTGCCAGCAGCCCCCAGAGGGCGGGAAGCTCCTACGAGCAGTACTTC.

The J gene is TRBJ1-5, the V gene TRBV30; a possible D gene is TRBD1 (5 bases). The CDR3 totals 12 residues. Trimming removed 5 bases from V and 1 base from J, with 6 bases in between. Per the germline V gene, CDR1 is GTSNPN and CDR2 is SVGIG (reference sequence). The DNA for the CDR3 is TGTGCCTGGGGACAAAGCAATCAGCCCCAGCATTTT. This sequence encodes CAWGQSNQPQHF.

The gene calls are TRBV30 and TRBJ2-7; no firm D call. The germline CDR1 and CDR2 sequences are GTSNPN and SVGIG (reference sequence). Trimming removed 2 bases from V and 5 bases from J, with 7 bases in between. The CDR3 loop spans 11 amino acids. CDR3 nucleotide sequence: TGTGCCTGGAGTCCACGAGACGAGCAGTACTTC. This translates into CAWSPRDEQYF.

V gene TRBV5-1 combines with J gene TRBJ2-7; TRBD1 is a possible D gene (6 bases). V was shortened by 0 bases and J by 0 bases, with 13 bases between the two germline ends. The CDR3 runs to 16 residues. Germline V CDR1 and CDR2: SGHRS, YFSETQ. This CDR3 is CASSLGSTGNSYEQYF. The CDR3 region has the DNA TGCGCCAGCAGCTTGGGGTCGACAGGAAACTCCTACGAGCAGTACTTC. The full variable domain, in which reference TRBV5-1 and TRBJ2-7 provide the parts outside the CDR3, is KAGVTQTPRYLIKTRGQQVTLSCSPISGHRSVSWYQQTPGQGLQFLFEYFSETQRNKGNFPGRFSGRQFSNSRSEMNVSTLELGDSALYLCASSLGSTGNSYEQYFGPGTRLTVT.

CDR3 sequence reads: CASSFSSAGSYEQYF. CDR3 nucleotides: TGTGCCAGCAGTTTTTCCAGTGCGGGATCCTACGAGCAGTACTTC. This chain uses TRBV28 with TRBJ2-7; D is perhaps TRBD2 (6 bases). Trimming shortened V by 3 bases and J by 1 base, and 13 bases separated the two germline ends. The CDR3 is 15 residues long. Per germline, CDR1 MDHEN and CDR2 SYDVKM.

The DNA for the CDR3 is TGCGCCAGCAGCTTGGCCCCAGAGGGCGGCGAGCAGTACTTC. Translated, it gives CASSLAPEGGEQYF. The rearrangement uses TRBV5-1 and TRBJ2-7; TRBD2 is a possible D gene (5 bases). The germline CDR1 and CDR2 sequences are SGHRS and YFSETQ. Trimming cost V 0 bases and J 6 bases, with 13 bases left between them. The CDR3 has 14 amino acids.

The gene calls are TRBV18 and TRBJ2-2; 9 positions agree with TRBD2. After removal of 6 bases from V and 10 bases from J, the junction contained 12 bases not matched to a gene. The CDR3 has 15 amino acids. The germline gives CDR1 KGHSH, CDR2 LQKENI. CDR3: CASSDGTSTSQELFF. CDR3 sequence (DNA): TGTGCCAGCTCGGATGGGACTAGCACGTCGCAGGAGCTGTTTTTT.

This clone is a singleton in its sample. V usage is TRBV28 and J usage is TRBJ2-4; TRBD1 is a possible D gene (5 bases). In germline, CDR1 is MDHEN, CDR2 SYDVKM. The CDR3 extends over 17 amino acids. V was shortened by 6 bases and J by 1 base, with 19 bases between the two germline ends. CDR3 nucleotide sequence: TGTGCCAGCAGCCCCGCCCCAGGGAAGTACGCCAAAAACATTCAGTACTTC. It codes for CASSPAPGKYAKNIQYF.

Regarding this clone: Mismatch with germline at one junction end may stem from a read error. V usage is TRBV7-7 and J usage is TRBJ2-7; the match to TRBD1 covers 9 bases. The V gene's germline CDR1 is SSHAT and CDR2 FNYEAQ (reference sequence). The CDR3 is made up of 14 amino acids. The CDR3 region has the DNA TGTGCTAGCAGCCCGGGACAGGGTCCGTACGAGCAGTACTTC. Its protein is CASSPGQGPYEQYF.

This chain connects TRBV30 to TRBJ1-2, with no clear D. CDR3 length: 11 residues. In germline, CDR1 is GTSNPN, CDR2 SVGIG (reference sequence). Trimming removed 4 bases at V and 6 bases at J, with 9 bases between. For the CDR3, the DNA is TGTGCCTGGACCATAAAGCATGGCTACACCTTC. It specifies CAWTIKHGYTF.

The rearrangement joins TRBV10-3 to TRBJ2-6, with 7 positions matching TRBD1. V gave up 8 bases and J gave up 2 bases; unmatched junction bases: 0. Germline values: CDR1 ENHRY, CDR2 SYGVKD. This CDR3 region has 13 residues. CDR3 amino acids: CAIGQAGANVLTF. The CDR3 coding sequence is TGTGCCATCGGACAGGCTGGGGCCAACGTCCTGACTTTC.

The chain is built from TRBV5-1 and TRBJ1-4; unclear D gene. V lost 0 bases to trimming and J lost 8 bases, with 8 bases between them. The CDR3 runs to 13 residues. Germline CDR1 SGHRS, CDR2 YFSETQ. CDR3 amino acids: CASSLVPGEKLFF. In DNA form, the CDR3 reads TGCGCCAGCAGCTTGGTGCCCGGGGAAAAACTGTTTTTT.

CDR3 amino acids: CASSYARGGLDAQYF. The CDR3 nucleotides are TGTGCCAGCAGTTACGCCCGCGGGGGGCTGGACGCGCAGTACTTC. The chain couples TRBV6-5 to TRBJ2-7, with 8 bases matching TRBD2. CDR1 MNHEY and CDR2 SVGAGI come from the germline V gene. The CDR3 sequence is 15 residues long. Trimming at V came to 2 bases and at J to 9 bases, leaving 12 bases not matched to a gene.

The gene calls are TRBV6-5 and TRBJ2-5, with D possibly being TRBD1 (6 bases). CDR1 and CDR2 (germline): MNHEY, SVGAGI. With 5 bases removed from V and 1 base from J, the gap between germline ends came to 14 bases. This CDR3 region has 15 residues. CDR3 bases: TGTGCCAGCAGTAGGGACAAGACCCTCCAAGAGACCCAGTACTTC. Amino acids: CASSRDKTLQETQYF.

This chain joins TRBV30 and TRBJ1-3; D unclear. Germline lookup yields CDR1 GTSNPN and CDR2 SVGIG (reference sequence). The ends were cut back, 4 bases at V and 0 bases at J, with 10 bases in the middle. This CDR3 contains 14 residues. The CDR3 spells CAWNGGTSGNTIYF. The CDR3 nucleotides read TGTGCCTGGAATGGAGGTACCTCTGGAAACACCATATATTTT.

V usage is TRBV9 and J usage is TRBJ2-7; 8 nucleotides match TRBD2. The CDR3 consists of 14 residues. Germline CDR1 is SGDLS and CDR2 is YYNGEE. The trim removed 3 bases at V and 11 bases at J, leaving 13 bases unmatched. CDR3 sequence reads: CASSAQAGEDPKYF. CDR3 sequence (DNA): TGTGCCAGCAGCGCACAAGCGGGAGAGGATCCAAAGTACTTC.

The sample holds one count of this clone. V gene TRBV5-6 combines with J gene TRBJ2-5, with D possibly TRBD1 on 6 matching bases. TRBJ2-7 explains the end of the DNA better; the J call may be wrong. This CDR3 comprises 15 residues. Per germline, CDR1 SGHDT and CDR2 YYEEEE. Written as DNA, the CDR3 is TGTGCCAGCAGCTTGGCGGCAGGGGCGACCTACGAGCAGTACTTC. Translation: CASSLAAGATYEQYF.

V is TRBV15 and J is TRBJ2-4; D is possibly TRBD2 (7 bases). The CDR3 is 17 residues long. The V end lost 2 bases, the J end lost 3 bases, and 17 bases lay between the germline ends. The germline CDR1 and CDR2 sequences are LNHNV and YYDKDF (reference sequence). The CDR3, as DNA: TGTGCCACCAGCAGATCTGAGTCGGGGGGCGTCAAAAACATTCAGTACTTC. It is translated as CATSRSESGGVKNIQYF. The variable domain in full, with the rest retrieved from reference TRBV15 and TRBJ2-4, is DAMVIQNPRYQVTQFGKPVTLSCSQTLNHNVMYWYQQKSSQAPKLLFHYYDKDFNNEADTPDNFQSRRPNTSFCFLDIRSPGLGDTAMYLCATSRSESGGVKNIQYFGAGTRLSVL.

This sequence joins TRBV7-8 and TRBJ1-1; maybe TRBD1 (5 bases). From germline, CDR1 is SGHVS and CDR2 FQNEAQ. The CDR3 loop spans 14 amino acids. Trimming removed 5 bases from V and 6 bases from J, with 16 bases in between. CDR3 sequence reads: CASSPNRAGAEAFF. In DNA, the CDR3 is TGTGCCAGCAGCCCGAATCGGGCGGGGGCTGAAGCTTTCTTT. Drawing the rest from reference TRBV7-8 and TRBJ1-1, the complete variable domain is GAGVSQSPRYKVAKRGQDVALRCDPISGHVSLFWYQQALGQGPEFLTYFQNEAQLDKSGLPSDRFFAERPEGSVSTLKIQRTQQEDSAVYLCASSPNRAGAEAFFGQGTRLTVV.

The rearrangement joins TRBV9 to TRBJ1-3, with TRBD1 identical over 8 bases. Trimming removed 4 bases from V and 2 bases from J; junction bases left unmatched: 8. CDR3 length: 16 amino acids. In germline, CDR1 is SGDLS, CDR2 YYNGEE. The CDR3 reads CASSREDRVPGNTIYF. The CDR3 DNA reads as TGTGCCAGCAGCAGAGAGGACAGGGTCCCTGGAAACACCATATATTTT.

V gene TRBV30 combines with J gene TRBJ2-5; the match to TRBD2 covers 11 bases. The CDR3 is made up of 15 amino acids. Looked up from germline, CDR1 is GTSNPN and CDR2 is SVGIG (reference sequence). The V segment lost 4 bases and the J segment 4 bases; nucleotides outside the gene matches: 8. The CDR3 sequence is CAWTLGLAGGETQYF. CDR3 sequence (DNA): TGTGCCTGGACCCTTGGACTAGCGGGTGGAGAGACCCAGTACTTC.

The rearrangement uses TRBV6-4 and TRBJ1-5; D is undetermined. CDR3 length: 14 amino acids. The V and J ends lost 2 bases and 6 bases respectively, with 11 bases between them. Germline V gene sequence: CDR1 MRHNA, CDR2 SNTAGT. The CDR3 coding sequence is TGTGCCAGCAGTGACAGTTCGCGCCTTCAGCCCCAGCATTTT. This sequence encodes CASSDSSRLQPQHF.

The rearrangement uses TRBV5-5 and TRBJ1-3; the match to TRBD1 covers 7 bases. This CDR3 has 15 residues. Per the germline V gene, CDR1 is SGHKS and CDR2 is YYEKEE (reference sequence). Unmatched junction bases numbered 2, after V lost 2 bases and J lost 0 bases. CDR3 region: CASSFGTVSGNTIYF. For the CDR3, the DNA is TGTGCCAGCAGCTTTGGGACAGTCTCTGGAAACACCATATATTTT.

The genes are TRBV15 and TRBJ1-1; tentatively, D is TRBD1 (6 bases). V was trimmed by 6 bases and J by 5 bases, leaving 13 bases between them. CDR1 is LNHNV and CDR2 is YYDKDF in the germline V gene (reference sequence). The CDR3 runs to 13 residues. The CDR3 DNA follows: TGTGCCACCAGTTACAGGGAGTCGACTGAAGCTTTCTTT. Its translation: CATSYRESTEAFF. The entire variable domain, with the rest obtained from reference TRBV15 and TRBJ1-1, is as follows: DAMVIQNPRYQVTQFGKPVTLSCSQTLNHNVMYWYQQKSSQAPKLLFHYYDKDFNNEADTPDNFQSRRPNTSFCFLDIRSPGLGDTAMYLCATSYRESTEAFFGQGTRLTVV.

This sequence joins TRBV27 and TRBJ2-7, with D unclear. This CDR3 has 14 residues. V lost 6 bases and J lost 3, with 15 bases in between. Germline lookup yields CDR1 MNHEY and CDR2 SMNVEV (reference sequence). DNA of the CDR3: TGTGCCAGCAGATGGTTGGGCCAGGACTACGAGCAGTACTTC. Translation gives CASRWLGQDYEQYF.